The entry that follows covers one T cell receptor beta chain sequence. The clone's antigen remains unknown. Base qualities are missing; no much larger clone stands one base away. The CDR3 runs 15 residues from the cysteine to the phenylalanine. Only the CDR3 region is kept as DNA, spanning 45 bases read in frame from base 1. The germline V gene encodes CDR1 SGHRS and CDR2 YFSETQ. Cut back by 0 bases and 6 bases, the V and J ends lie 12 bases apart. TCR CDR3 regions were amplified from genomic DNA by multiplex PCR using the deep immunoSEQ assay. Genomic DNA extracted from each cell subset was distributed evenly over all wells of several immunoSEQ 96-well plates, and each plate served as one replicate. Each replicate PCR for sorted subsets received about 0.2 ug genomic DNA, equal to tens of thousands of T cell genomes. Purified libraries were measured with a Qubit 3.0 fluorometer, size-checked on a Bioanalyzer 2100, and measured again with the KAPA Library Quantification kit. A separate single-read 150-cycle Illumina NextSeq 550 flow cell was used to sequence each immunoSEQ 96-well plate. For the original study's pipeline: The immunoSEQ output contained only junctional sequences without quality scores, so filtering could not match that applied to full-length reads. To assign V/J genes and CDR3, sequences were annotated using PyIR, a Python wrapper for IgBLAST v1.9, with IMGT germline references. Reads with weak V/J assignments (E-value above 1e-6), missing CDR3, stop codons, out-of-frame junctions, or ambiguous translated residues were removed. A V3J clonotype was defined by an identical inferred V gene, J gene, and CDR3 amino acid sequence. To compute the percentage overlap between repertoires, the number of shared unique clonotypes was divided by the size of the smaller repertoire. Richness of each repertoire was evaluated using RTK rarefaction, the Chao1 estimator, and Recon v2.1 estimates of unobserved clonotypes. For all TCRbeta clonotypes obtained by the gDNA method from a handful of donors, generation probabilities were computed with OLGA. What TCRdb holds here is the immuneACCESS table cut down to in-frame rearrangements. Part of the clones is not present; checked against another copy, under half of the missing clones reflect an unresolved V gene, and the others are unexplained. V and J calls and clone size are as listed in that table; D and trimming were resolved from the DNA. This sample gives a few million clones in total; roughly 92% of them show up just once. The biggest ten clones account for approximately 0.39% of the sample.

The sample originates from a study of shared clonotypes between healthy human individuals (dated by TCRdb to the early 2020s). Describing the broader study: The cohort included a few men and two women between 18 and 49 years of age. For each donor, CD4 naive and CD4 memory were each run on three plates, CD8 naive on two plates, and CD8 memory on one plate. To estimate repertoire size and how much clonotype sharing occurs between individuals, the study deeply sequenced the blood TCR repertoires of 4 to 6 healthy adults. Per donor, leukapheresis produced somewhere between about 0.85 and 9.5 billion PBMCs. To increase sequencing depth and limit assay-specific biases, different laboratories used diverse techniques to prepare libraries and sequence TCR repertoires.

The donors were healthy, HIV-negative adults with no recently reported acute infections or vaccinations. Every donor was a Caucasian adult residing in Nashville, Tennessee, USA. CD4+ T cells were enriched by magnetic negative selection; naive cells were then positively selected on CD45RA, and the negative fraction formed the memory subset. After blood collection by leukapheresis, PBMCs were isolated using Ficoll-Histopaque density gradient centrifugation and then cryopreserved in the vapor phase of liquid nitrogen. Purity and quantity of every magnetically sorted T cell population were checked by analytical flow cytometry. Genomic DNA was isolated from every sorted fraction and measured by UV absorbance on a Nanodrop 2000c. The paper's findings and limits, for the study overall: Naive subsets generally had larger estimated clonotype richness than memory subsets did. Because the study included a small number of donors, the genetic and exposure-history diversity represented was limited. Sampling was restricted to blood, and TCR repertoires in tissues likely differ from the TCR repertoires found in blood. Rarefaction of sorted-subset datasets indicated incomplete sequencing despite the large sequencing depth. Pairwise subsampling indicated that sequencing depth was expected to affect the degree of clonotype sharing among donors. Roughly 5% of naive CD4, 3.5% of naive CD8, 2.3% of memory CD4, and around 0.4% of memory CD8 clonotypes were shared across a few donors. Compared with non-shared clonotypes, the clonotypes found in all four sorted-subset donors had higher generation probabilities.

The sequence was collected from a man younger than 35 in good health. Some clones in this sample may be carry-over from other donors' samples. Sequenced input: naive CD4+ T cells from PBMCs. This specimen's cell subset or site label, per the study, means: CD45RA+ positively selected. In this chain, TRBV5-1 is recombined with TRBJ2-2; TRBD1 might be the D gene, on 6 matching bases. This receptor carries the CDR3 CASSLVAGESGELFF. The nucleotide sequence reads TGCGCCAGCAGCTTGGTGGCAGGGGAATCCGGGGAGCTGTTTTTT.